This T cell receptor beta chain was recorded in a study of T cells in Graves' hyperthyroidism and ophthalmopathy. Study-wide findings and caveats: Most clonotypes that expanded in the thyroid above 0.001 also showed up in blood.

Germline loops: CDR1 MDHEN, CDR2 SYDVKM. V was trimmed by 6 bases and J by 2 bases, leaving 16 bases between them. CDR3 length: 15 amino acids. This clonotype was seen at least ten times. Antigen specificity is unknown. From RNA transcripts, TCR beta CDR3 regions were amplified. The HTBI set primed first-round TCR CDR3 RT-PCR. MiXCR, run by TCRdb on the multiplex PCR reads, gives a single entry per CDR3 protein. Seen here are 600,000 or so distinct CDR3 sequences, roughly 15% observed once, and the top ten hold 9.5% to 15%. Specimen: blood. This chain joins TRBV28 and TRBJ1-2, with no clear D. The receptor's source is a woman aged 50 to 60 with Graves' ophthalmopathy. The CDR3 here is CASSPPFGQNYGYTF. Here the CDR3 DNA reads TGTGCCAGCAGCCCCCCTTTCGGCCAAAACTATGGCTACACCTTC.